This T cell receptor beta chain was observed in a study of blood T cell repertoires in COVID-19. About the study: Italy, Spain and the United States were the sources of the convalescent and acute COVID-19 samples. PBMCs, B-cell-depleted T cells, or T cells were the source of the cDNA or gDNA that made up the material.

Germline-derived CDR1 and CDR2 are LNHDA and SQIVND (reference sequence). The CDR3 is made up of 13 amino acids. Trimming took 3 bases from V and 5 from J, leaving 10 bases between them. The method was immunoSEQ multiplex PCR; TCRdb's version includes in-frame clones alone and lacks a portion of them. This table holds under 200,000 clones, around 81% found once. The V call is TRBV19, the J call TRBJ2-5; perhaps TRBD1 as D (6 bases). This TCR came from a human donor with acute or convalescent COVID-19. The donor label of this sample is uncertain. Source material: peripheral blood. CDR3 sequence (DNA): TGTGCCAGTAGTATTTCAGGGGCGGAGACCCAGTACTTC. Translated, it gives CASSISGAETQYF.